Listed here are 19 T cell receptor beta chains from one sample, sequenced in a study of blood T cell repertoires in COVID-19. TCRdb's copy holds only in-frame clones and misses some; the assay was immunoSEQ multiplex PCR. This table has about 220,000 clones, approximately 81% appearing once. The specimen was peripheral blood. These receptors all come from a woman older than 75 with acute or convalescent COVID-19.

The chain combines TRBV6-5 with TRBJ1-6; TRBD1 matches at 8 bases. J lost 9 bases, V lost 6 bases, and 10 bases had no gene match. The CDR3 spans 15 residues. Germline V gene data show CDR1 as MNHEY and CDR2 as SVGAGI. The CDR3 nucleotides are TGTGCCAGCAGAATCGGGACAGGAGTTGTTTCACCCCTCCACTTT. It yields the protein CASRIGTGVVSPLHF.

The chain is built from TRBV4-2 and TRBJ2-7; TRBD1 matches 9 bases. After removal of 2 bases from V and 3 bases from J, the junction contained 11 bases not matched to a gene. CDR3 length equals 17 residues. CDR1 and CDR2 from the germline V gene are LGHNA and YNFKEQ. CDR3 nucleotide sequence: TGTGCCAGCAGCCAACTCCGAGCCGGGACAGGGTACTACGAGCAGTACTTC. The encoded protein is CASSQLRAGTGYYEQYF.

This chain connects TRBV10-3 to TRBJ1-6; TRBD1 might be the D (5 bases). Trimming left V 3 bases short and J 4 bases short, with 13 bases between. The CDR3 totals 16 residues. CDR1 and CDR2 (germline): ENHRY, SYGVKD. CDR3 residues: CAISDYGTAYNSPLHF. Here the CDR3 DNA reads TGTGCCATCAGTGACTACGGGACTGCTTATAATTCACCCCTCCACTTT.

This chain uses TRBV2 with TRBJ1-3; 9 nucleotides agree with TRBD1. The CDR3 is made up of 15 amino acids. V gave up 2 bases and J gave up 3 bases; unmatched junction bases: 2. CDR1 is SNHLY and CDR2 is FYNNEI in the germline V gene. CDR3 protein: CASSERGQGGNTIYF. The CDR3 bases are TGTGCCAGCAGTGAAAGGGGACAGGGTGGAAACACCATATATTTT.

CDR3 nucleotides: TGTGCCAGCAGCTCAGACAGGGGATCGATGAACACTGAAGCTTTCTTT. Translation: CASSSDRGSMNTEAFF. The V gene is TRBV5-8, the J gene TRBJ1-1; 8 bases agree with TRBD1. The trim removed 3 bases at V and 0 bases at J, leaving 7 bases unmatched. This CDR3 has 16 residues. Germline V CDR1 and CDR2: SGHTS, YDEGEE.

The CDR3 sequence: CASSPDRLGSPLHF. DNA for the CDR3: TGTGCCAGCAGCCCGGACAGATTAGGGTCACCCCTCCACTTT. V and J are TRBV7-8 and TRBJ1-6; D perhaps matches TRBD1 (6 bases). The length of the CDR3 is 14 residues. Germline V gene data show CDR1 as SGHVS and CDR2 as FQNEAQ. V was cut by 5 bases and J by 10 bases, with 15 bases left in between.

CDR3 sequence: CASSPGLGLTGELFF. The CDR3 DNA reads TGTGCCAGTAGCCCCGGACTTGGGCTAACCGGGGAGCTGTTTTTT. The gene calls are TRBV19 and TRBJ2-2; D may be TRBD2 (5 bases). The germline V gene encodes CDR1 LNHDA and CDR2 SQIVND (reference sequence). The germline V and J ends were trimmed by 6 bases and 5 bases, with 16 bases remaining between them. CDR3 length equals 15 residues.

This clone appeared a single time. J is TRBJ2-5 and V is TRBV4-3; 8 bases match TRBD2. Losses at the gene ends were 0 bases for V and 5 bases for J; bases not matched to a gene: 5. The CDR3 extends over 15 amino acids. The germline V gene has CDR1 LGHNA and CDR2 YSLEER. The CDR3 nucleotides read TGCGCCAGCAGCCAAGACGCGGGGGGCTGGGAGACCCAGTACTTC. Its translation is CASSQDAGGWETQYF.

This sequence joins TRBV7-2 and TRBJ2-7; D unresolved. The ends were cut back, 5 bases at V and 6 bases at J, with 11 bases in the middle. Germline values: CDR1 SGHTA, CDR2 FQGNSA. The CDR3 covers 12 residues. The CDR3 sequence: CASSASGGEQYF. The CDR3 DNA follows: TGTGCCAGCAGCGCAAGTGGCGGCGAGCAGTACTTC. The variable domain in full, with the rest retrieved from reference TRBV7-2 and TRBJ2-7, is GAGVSQSPSNKVTEKGKDVELRCDPISGHTALYWYRQSLGQGLEFLIYFQGNSAPDKSGLPSDRFSAERTGGSVSTLTIQRTQQEDSAVYLCASSASGGEQYFGPGTRLTVT.

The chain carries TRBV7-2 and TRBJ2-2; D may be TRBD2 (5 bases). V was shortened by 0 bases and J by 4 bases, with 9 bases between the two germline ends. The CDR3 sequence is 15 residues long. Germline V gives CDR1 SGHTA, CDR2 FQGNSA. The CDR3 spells CASSLARRGTGELFF. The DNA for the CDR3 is TGTGCCAGCAGCTTAGCCCGACGGGGCACCGGGGAGCTGTTTTTT.

The CDR3 here is CASSLGSSRAEETQYF. The CDR3 DNA reads TGTGCCAGCAGCTTAGGTTCTAGCCGGGCGGAAGAGACCCAGTACTTC. J is TRBJ2-5 and V is TRBV7-6, with a possible D match to TRBD2 (5 bases). This CDR3 is 16 amino acids long. V was trimmed by 1 base and J by 3 bases, leaving 15 bases between them. Germline V lookup: CDR1 SGHVS, CDR2 FNYEAQ.

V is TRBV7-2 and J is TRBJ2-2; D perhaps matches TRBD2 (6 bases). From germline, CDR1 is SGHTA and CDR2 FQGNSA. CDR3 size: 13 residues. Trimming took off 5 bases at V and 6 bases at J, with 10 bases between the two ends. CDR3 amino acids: CASSPGGAGELFF. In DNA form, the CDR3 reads TGTGCCAGCAGCCCAGGCGGGGCCGGGGAGCTGTTTTTT.

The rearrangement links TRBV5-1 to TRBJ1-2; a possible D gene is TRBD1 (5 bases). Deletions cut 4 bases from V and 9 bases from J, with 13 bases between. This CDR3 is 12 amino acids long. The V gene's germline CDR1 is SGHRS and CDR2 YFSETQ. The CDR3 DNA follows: TGCGCCAGCAGCGAGGGACTTCGAAGCTACACCTTC. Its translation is CASSEGLRSYTF.

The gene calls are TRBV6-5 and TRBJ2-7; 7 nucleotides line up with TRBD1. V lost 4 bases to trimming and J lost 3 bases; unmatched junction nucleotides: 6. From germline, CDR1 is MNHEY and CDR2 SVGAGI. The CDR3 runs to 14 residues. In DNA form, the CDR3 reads TGTGCCAGCAGTTTACAGGGGTTTCGCTACGAGCAGTACTTC. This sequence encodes CASSLQGFRYEQYF.

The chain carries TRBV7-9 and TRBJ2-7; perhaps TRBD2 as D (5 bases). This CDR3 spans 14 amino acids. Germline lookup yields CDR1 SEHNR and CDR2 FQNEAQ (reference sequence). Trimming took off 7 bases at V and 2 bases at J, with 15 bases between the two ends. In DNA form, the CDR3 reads TGTGCCAGCACCCATGATCTGCGGGCCTACGAGCAGTACTTC. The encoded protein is CASTHDLRAYEQYF.

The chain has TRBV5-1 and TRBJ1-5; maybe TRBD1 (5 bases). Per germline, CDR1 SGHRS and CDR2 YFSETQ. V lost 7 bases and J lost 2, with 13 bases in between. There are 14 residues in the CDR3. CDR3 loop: CASPSQECNQPQHF. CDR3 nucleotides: TGCGCCAGCCCGTCACAGGAATGCAATCAGCCCCAGCATTTT.

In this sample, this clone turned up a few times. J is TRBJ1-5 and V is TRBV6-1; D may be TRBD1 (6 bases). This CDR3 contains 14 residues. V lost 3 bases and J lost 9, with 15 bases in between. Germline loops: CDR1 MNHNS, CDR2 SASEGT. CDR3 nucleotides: TGTGCCAGCAGTGAGATACAGGGATCTGGGCCCCAGCATTTT. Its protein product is CASSEIQGSGPQHF.

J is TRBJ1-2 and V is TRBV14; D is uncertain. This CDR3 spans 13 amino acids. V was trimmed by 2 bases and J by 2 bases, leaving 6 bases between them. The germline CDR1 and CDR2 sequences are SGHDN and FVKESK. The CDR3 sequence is CASSQRSNYGYTF. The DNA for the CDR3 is TGTGCCAGCAGCCAACGGTCCAACTATGGCTACACCTTC.

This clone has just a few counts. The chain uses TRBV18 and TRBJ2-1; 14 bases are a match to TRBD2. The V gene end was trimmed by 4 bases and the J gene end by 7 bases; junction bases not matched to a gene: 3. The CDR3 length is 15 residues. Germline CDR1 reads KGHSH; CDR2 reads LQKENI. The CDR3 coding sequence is TGTGCCAGCTCACTTGGACTAGCGGGGGGAAATGAGCAGTTCTTC. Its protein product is CASSLGLAGGNEQFF.